The clone carrying this T cell receptor (beta chain) was detected a few times. Its specificity is not known. The sample originates from a study of CD8+ T cells in alopecia areata. The overall study: Among treated patients, oral tofacitinib was administered at 5 to 10 mg twice daily.

cDNA serving as the sequencing template came from extracted, reverse transcribed RNA. Measured with immunoSEQ multiplex PCR; TCRdb has only the in-frame clones, and not every one. This repertoire shows under 200,000 clones, roughly two thirds found once; its top ten account for 0.91%. Study-level points and caveats: Among the 100 top clones, expanded CD8+ clones, like scalp clonality, were significantly decreased by tofacitinib.

Stated treatment: oral pan-JAK inhibitor, 5-10 mg twice daily. Germline V gives CDR1 SQVTM, CDR2 ANQGSEA. The CDR3 has 15 residues. After removal of 6 bases from V and 1 base from J, the junction contained 9 bases not matched to a gene. The receptor's source is a human donor with alopecia areata. Source: CD4+ T cells sorted from blood, taken at week 4, from a patient treated with tofacitinib. The rearrangement joins TRBV29-1 to TRBJ2-5, with 9 nucleotides matching TRBD1. As DNA, the CDR3 is TGCAGCGTGAAGACAGGGGGGCGCATCCAAGAGACCCAGTACTTC. It encodes CSVKTGGRIQETQYF.